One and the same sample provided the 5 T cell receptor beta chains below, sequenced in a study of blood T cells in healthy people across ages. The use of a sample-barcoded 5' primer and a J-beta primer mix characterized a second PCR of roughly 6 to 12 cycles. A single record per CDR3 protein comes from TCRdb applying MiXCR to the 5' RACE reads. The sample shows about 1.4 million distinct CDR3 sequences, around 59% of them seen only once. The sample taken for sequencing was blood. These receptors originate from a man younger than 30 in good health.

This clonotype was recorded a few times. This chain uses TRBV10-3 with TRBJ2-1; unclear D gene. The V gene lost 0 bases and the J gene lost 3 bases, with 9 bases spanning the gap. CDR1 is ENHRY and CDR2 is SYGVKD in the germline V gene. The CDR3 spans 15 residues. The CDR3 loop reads CAISESVDIYNEQFF. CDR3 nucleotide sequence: TGTGCCATCAGTGAGTCGGTAGACATCTACAATGAGCAGTTCTTC.

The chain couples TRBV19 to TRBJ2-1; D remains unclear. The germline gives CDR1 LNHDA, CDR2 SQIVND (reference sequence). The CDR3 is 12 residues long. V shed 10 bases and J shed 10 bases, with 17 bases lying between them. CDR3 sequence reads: CATLSLIGEQFF. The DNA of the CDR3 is TGTGCCACCCTTAGTCTCATTGGGGAGCAGTTCTTC.

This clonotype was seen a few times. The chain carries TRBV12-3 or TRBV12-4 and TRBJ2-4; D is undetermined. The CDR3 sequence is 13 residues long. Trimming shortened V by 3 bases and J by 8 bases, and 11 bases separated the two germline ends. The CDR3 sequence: CASSLARQDIQYF. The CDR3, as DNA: TGTGCCAGCAGTTTGGCCCGCCAGGACATTCAGTACTTC.

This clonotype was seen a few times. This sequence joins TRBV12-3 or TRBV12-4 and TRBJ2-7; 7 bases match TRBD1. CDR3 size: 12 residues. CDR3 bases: TGTGCGACAGGGAAGAGTGGTTACGAGCAGTACTTC. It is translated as CATGKSGYEQYF.

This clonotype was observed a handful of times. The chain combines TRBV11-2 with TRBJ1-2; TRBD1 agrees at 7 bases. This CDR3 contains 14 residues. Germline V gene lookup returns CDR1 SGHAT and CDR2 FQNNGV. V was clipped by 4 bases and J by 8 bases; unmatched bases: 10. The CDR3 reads CASSSSGPGGGYTF. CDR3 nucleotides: TGTGCCAGCAGCTCAAGTGGGCCAGGGGGAGGCTACACCTTC. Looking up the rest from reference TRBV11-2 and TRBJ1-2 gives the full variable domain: EAGVAQSPRYKIIEKRQSVAFWCNPISGHATLYWYQQILGQGPKLLIQFQNNGVVDDSQLPKDRFSAERLKGVDSTLKIQPAKLEDSAVYLCASSSSGPGGGYTFGSGTRLTVV.